Presented here are 14 T cell receptor beta chains from one specimen sequenced in a study of graft-versus-host responses after intestinal transplantation. Repertoires were generated with immunoSEQ multiplex PCR, while TCRdb's copy carries only in-frame clones and drops some. The table has about 46,000 clones, over 85% seen once. Sequenced material: PBMCs, taken roughly 860 days after a first intestinal transplant, on the day of a second. These receptors were obtained from a human patient who received an intestinal transplant, so some T cells may come from the graft donor.

This clone appeared once. The chain is built from TRBV5-6 and TRBJ1-2; 9 bases are a match to TRBD1. The germline V gene encodes CDR1 SGHDT and CDR2 YYEEEE. This CDR3 comprises 13 residues. Trimming at V came to 6 bases and at J to 8 bases, leaving 8 bases not matched to a gene. CDR3 nucleotides: TGTGCCAGCACCCATTGGGACAGGGACGGCTACACCTTC. Amino acids: CASTHWDRDGYTF.

This chain links TRBV6-5 with TRBJ1-3, with D possibly matching TRBD1 (6 bases). V lost 6 bases to trimming and J lost 2 bases, with 8 bases between them. The germline gives CDR1 MNHEY, CDR2 SVGAGI. This CDR3 contains 13 residues. This CDR3 is CASRQGPGNTIYF. CDR3 sequence (DNA): TGTGCCAGCAGGCAGGGGCCTGGAAACACCATATATTTT.

The chain recombines TRBV30 with TRBJ2-5; perhaps TRBD1 as D (6 bases). The J call may be in error: the DNA end matches TRBJ2-7 better. The CDR3 runs 15 residues. Looked up from germline, CDR1 is GTSNPN and CDR2 is SVGIG (reference sequence). The CDR3 region is CAWSSAGQLSYEQYF. CDR3 nucleotide sequence: TGTGCCTGGAGTTCGGCAGGACAGCTTTCCTACGAGCAGTACTTC.

The rearrangement joins TRBV6-1 to TRBJ1-6; D remains ambiguous. Looked up from germline, CDR1 is MNHNS and CDR2 is SASEGT. V gave up 2 bases and J gave up 10 bases, with 12 bases separating them. This CDR3 has 14 residues. The CDR3 region has the DNA TGTGCCAGCAGTGAATATGTAGTCGAGTCACCCCTCCACTTT. As protein: CASSEYVVESPLHF.

V gene TRBV20-1 combines with J gene TRBJ2-7, with 8 positions matching TRBD2. CDR1 is DFQATT and CDR2 is SNEGSKA in the germline V gene (reference sequence). V lost 6 bases to trimming and J lost 3 bases; unmatched junction nucleotides: 1. CDR3 length: 11 amino acids. The CDR3 here is CSAAGGYEQYF. The CDR3, as DNA: TGCAGTGCCGCGGGGGGCTACGAGCAGTACTTC.

The rearrangement uses TRBV28 and TRBJ2-3, with a possible D match to TRBD2 (5 bases). Trimming stripped 3 bases from V and 7 bases from J, with 14 bases between. Germline loops: CDR1 MDHEN, CDR2 SYDVKM. CDR3 size: 14 residues. The CDR3 DNA reads TGTGCCAGCAGTTTGGGGAGATTGCTTAATACGCAGTATTTT. This encodes CASSLGRLLNTQYF.

The chain has TRBV10-1 and TRBJ2-1; TRBD2 matches at 7 bases. Trimming removed 0 bases from V and 3 bases from J; junction bases left unmatched: 8. The CDR3 has 17 residues. Germline V lookup: CDR1 WNHNN, CDR2 SYGVQD (reference sequence). CDR3 region: CASSESKGTTIYNEQFF. The CDR3 nucleotides are TGCGCCAGCAGTGAGTCTAAAGGGACTACCATCTACAATGAGCAGTTCTTC.

The chain couples TRBV18 to TRBJ2-6, with D unclear. The CDR3 sequence is 18 residues long. The germline CDR1 and CDR2 sequences are KGHSH and LQKENI. V lost 0 bases and J lost 0, with 12 bases in between. Written as DNA, the CDR3 is TGTGCCAGCTCACCACCGTTTGGCTTAAGCTCTGGGGCCAACGTCCTGACTTTC. Residues: CASSPPFGLSSGANVLTF. The full variable domain, in which reference TRBV18 and TRBJ2-6 provide the parts outside the CDR3, is NAGVMQNPRHLVRRRGQEARLRCSPMKGHSHVYWYRQLPEEGLKFMVYLQKENIIDESGMPKERFSAEFPKEGPSILRIQQVVRGDSAAYFCASSPPFGLSSGANVLTFGAGSRLTVL.

This chain connects TRBV13 to TRBJ2-7; 8 bases are a match to TRBD1. Germline CDR1 PRHDT, CDR2 FYEKMQ (reference sequence). V gave up 5 bases and J gave up 5 bases; unmatched junction bases: 5. There are 13 residues in the CDR3. The CDR3 here is CASSQGARDEQYF. DNA for the CDR3: TGTGCCAGCAGCCAGGGGGCTCGAGACGAGCAGTACTTC. Complete variable domain (other parts from reference TRBV13 and TRBJ2-7): AAGVIQSPRHLIKEKRETATLKCYPIPRHDTVYWYQQGPGQDPQFLISFYEKMQSDKGSIPDRFSAQQFSDYHSELNMSSLELGDSALYFCASSQGARDEQYFGPGTRLTVT.

J is TRBJ2-7 and V is TRBV27; 9 bases fit TRBD1. CDR3 length equals 16 residues. CDR1 is MNHEY, CDR2 SMNVEV, per germline (reference sequence). V was pared by 6 bases and J by 5 bases, with 14 bases of the junction left unmatched. Written as DNA, the CDR3 is TGTGCCAGCAGACTAACACCGGGACAGGGAGTGGACGAGCAGTACTTC. Translating it yields CASRLTPGQGVDEQYF.

V is TRBV6-4 and J is TRBJ1-1; a possible D gene is TRBD1 (6 bases). CDR1 is MRHNA and CDR2 is SNTAGT in the germline V gene. The V end was cut by 0 bases, the J end by 4 bases, with 6 bases between. The CDR3 runs to 13 residues. CDR3 in DNA: TGTGCCAGCAGTGACTCAGGGGGCACTGAAGCTTTCTTT. Translation: CASSDSGGTEAFF.

This clone was found once. The chain carries TRBV9 and TRBJ1-2, with 8 bases that match TRBD1. V dropped 6 bases and J dropped 5; count of bases not matched to a gene: 9. The CDR3 extends over 14 amino acids. Germline V gene sequence: CDR1 SGDLS, CDR2 YYNGEE. CDR3 DNA sequence: TGTGCCAGCATAGGACAGGGCAAAACTTATGGCTACACCTTC. It is translated as CASIGQGKTYGYTF.

The gene calls are TRBV9 and TRBJ2-2; the D gene is possibly TRBD1 (5 bases). Trimming cost V 0 bases and J 4 bases, with 13 bases left between them. This CDR3 region has 16 residues. The V gene's germline CDR1 is SGDLS and CDR2 YYNGEE. CDR3 sequence reads: CASSVGGQGSTGELFF. The DNA of the CDR3 is TGTGCCAGCAGCGTAGGGGGCCAGGGAAGCACCGGGGAGCTGTTTTTT.

This clone was picked up one time. The chain is built from TRBV28 and TRBJ2-7; 11 positions agree with TRBD2. The CDR3 length is 16 residues. CDR1 and CDR2 (germline): MDHEN, SYDVKM. Trimming removed 4 bases from V and 3 bases from J; junction bases left unmatched: 8. Written as DNA, the CDR3 is TGTGCCAGCAGTTCAGTAGCGGGAGGGCTAGACTACGAGCAGTACTTC. Amino acids: CASSSVAGGLDYEQYF.